This paragraph reports one TCR beta chain. Its antigen is unknown. This entry is derived from a study of cytomegalovirus exposure and HLA in healthy donors. Unrecorded immune exposures were likely, despite nominal health at sampling. General study points: The classifier reportedly diagnosed cytomegalovirus status with high specificity and sensitivity. Owing to their indistinguishability, certain V segments, notably TRBV6-2 and TRBV6-3, were excluded. Reportedly, HLA-A and HLA-B alleles of most subjects were accurately predicted from TCR beta.

With V trimmed by 3 bases and J by 5 bases, 4 bases remained unmatched. The CDR3 extends over 14 amino acids. CDR1 is SGDLS and CDR2 is YYNGEE in the germline V gene. The PCR had 60 Vbeta and 13 Jbeta primers. Data came from immunoSEQ multiplex PCR; TCRdb stores just in-frame clones and leaves some out. The sample has about 220,000 clones, approximately 88% seen once. This TCR derives from a boy under 10 years old in good health and CMV-seronegative. The sequencing sample was made of PBMCs. V gene TRBV9 combines with J gene TRBJ2-3; 9 bases align to TRBD1. CDR3 sequence: CASSALDRGDTQYF. The CDR3 DNA reads TGTGCCAGCAGCGCCCTGGACAGGGGAGATACGCAGTATTTT. Full variable domain (missing parts from reference TRBV9 and TRBJ2-3): DSGVTQTPKHLITATGQRVTLRCSPRSGDLSVYWYQQSLDQGLQFLIQYYNGEERAKGNILERFSAQQFPDLHSELNLSSLELGDSALYFCASSALDRGDTQYFGPGTRLTVL.